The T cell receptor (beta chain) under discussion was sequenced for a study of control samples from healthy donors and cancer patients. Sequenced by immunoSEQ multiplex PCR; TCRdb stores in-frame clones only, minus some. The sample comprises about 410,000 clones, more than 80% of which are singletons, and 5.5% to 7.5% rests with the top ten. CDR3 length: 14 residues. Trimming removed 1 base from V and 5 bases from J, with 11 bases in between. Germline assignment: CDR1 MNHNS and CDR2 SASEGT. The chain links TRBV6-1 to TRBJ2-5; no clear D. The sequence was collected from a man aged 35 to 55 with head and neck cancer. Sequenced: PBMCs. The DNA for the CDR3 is TGTGCCAGCAGTGAAGTAGTGGTCGGCGAGACCCAGTACTTC. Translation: CASSEVVVGETQYF.